This T cell receptor beta chain was sequenced for a study of shared clonotypes between healthy human individuals. The wider study: CD8 memory received one plate per donor, CD8 naive two, CD4 memory three and CD4 naive three.

The CDR3 has 15 amino acids. V trimming: 5 bases; J trimming: 4 bases; junction bases outside the gene matches: 3. The germline CDR1 and CDR2 sequences are SGHDN and FVKESK. Produced via immunoSEQ multiplex PCR; TCRdb's table is partial and in-frame only. The data contain roughly 1,500,000 clones, approximately 98.5% of them singletons. As for this clone: Its target is unknown.

General observations from the study: Generally, naive subsets came out with larger estimated richness than memory subsets.

The chain joins TRBV14 to TRBJ2-5; 14 nucleotides align to TRBD2. Sample: naive CD4+ T cells sorted from blood. Subset defined: CD45RA+ positively selected. This TCR derives from a man under 40 in good health. CDR3 in amino acids: CASSRGLAGVETQYF. The CDR3 DNA reads TGTGCCAGCAGCAGGGGACTAGCGGGAGTAGAGACCCAGTACTTC.